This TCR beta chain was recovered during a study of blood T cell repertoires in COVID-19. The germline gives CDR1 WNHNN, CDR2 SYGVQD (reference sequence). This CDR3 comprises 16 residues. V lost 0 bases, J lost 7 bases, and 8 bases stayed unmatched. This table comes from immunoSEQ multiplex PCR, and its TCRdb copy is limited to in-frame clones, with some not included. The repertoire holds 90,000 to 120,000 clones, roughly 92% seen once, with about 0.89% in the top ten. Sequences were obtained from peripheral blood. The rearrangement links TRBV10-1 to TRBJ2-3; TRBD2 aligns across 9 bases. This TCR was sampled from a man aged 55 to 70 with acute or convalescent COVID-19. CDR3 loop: CASSESTSGRWNTQYF. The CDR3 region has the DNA TGCGCCAGCAGTGAGTCGACAAGCGGGAGGTGGAATACGCAGTATTTT.